The rows below give T cell receptor beta chains drawn from one sample of a study of response to subunit inactivated influenza vaccine. TCRdb independently ran MiXCR on the RT-PCR reads; one entry per CDR3 protein. Among roughly 190,000 distinct CDR3 sequences listed, roughly 12% were seen once. Separately, the same data were catalogued under a study of T cells expressing NK-cell markers.

The input for sequencing was CD8+ T cells sorted from PBMCs, taken roughly 12 days after vaccination. The source of these receptors is a man between 45 and 60 years old who received an inactivated influenza vaccine. Each CDR3 is given with its conserved first and last residue. The order of the fields is J gene, V gene, clone size, CDR3 length, D gene, CDR3 protein, CDR3 DNA. The D gene is left open where the match is weak. Size tells how often a clone was seen (once, few, many) or the class of an expanded clone, and some rows leave it out.

>TRBJ2-7|TRBV9|few|18|TRBD2
CASSVGPRLAGGEYEQYF
TGTGCCAGCAGCGTAGGGCCGCGACTAGCGGGAGGGGAATACGAGCAGTACTTC
>TRBJ1-5|TRBV2|NA|15|NA
CASSESGRGTQPQHF
TGTGCCAGCAGTGAAAGCGGAAGGGGCACTCAGCCCCAGCATTTT
>TRBJ2-3|TRBV7-6|NA|16|TRBD2
CASRRSGGGRADTQYF
TGTGCCAGCAGACGGAGCGGGGGGGGGAGGGCAGATACGCAGTATTTT
>TRBJ1-2|TRBV12-3/TRBV12-4|NA|13|NA
CASSLITNYGYTF
TGTGCCAGCAGTTTGATCACAAACTATGGCTACACCTTC
>TRBJ2-5|TRBV12-3/TRBV12-4|many|12|NA
CASSSPGETQYF
TGTGCCAGCAGTTCGCCGGGGGAGACCCAGTACTTC
>TRBJ1-6|TRBV9|few|16|NA
CASSDRDGGTNSPLHF
TGTGCCAGCAGCGACCGGGACGGAGGAACTAATTCACCCCTCCACTTT
>TRBJ1-1|TRBV6-1|few|14|NA
CATEEGIQNTEAFF
TGTGCCACCGAAGAGGGAATCCAGAACACTGAAGCTTTCTTT
>TRBJ1-1|TRBV10-1|few|16|NA
CASSESGWGQNTEAFF
TGCGCCAGCAGTGAGTCTGGTTGGGGCCAGAACACTGAAGCTTTCTTT
>TRBJ1-2|TRBV2|many|13|TRBD1
CASSPDRVYGYTF
TGTGCCAGCAGCCCCGACAGGGTCTATGGCTACACCTTC
>TRBJ2-2|TRBV28|few|11|NA
CASSAGKELFF
TGTGCCAGCTCGGCCGGGAAGGAGCTGTTTTTT
>TRBJ2-1|TRBV2|NA|15|NA
CASSDSSEMYNEQFF
TGTGCCAGCAGTGACTCTAGCGAGATGTACAATGAGCAGTTCTTC
>TRBJ1-2|TRBV29-1|few|17|TRBD1
CSALDRHQTGLNYGYTF
TGCAGCGCATTGGACAGGCACCAAACTGGTCTTAACTATGGCTACACCTTC
>TRBJ2-3|TRBV4-2|many|15|TRBD1
CASSQTGGDPDTQYF
TGTGCCAGCAGCCAAACAGGGGGCGACCCAGATACGCAGTATTTT
>TRBJ1-4|TRBV13|few|16|NA
CASSLGPAEYNEKLFF
TGTGCCAGCAGCTTAGGCCCGGCAGAATATAATGAAAAACTGTTTTTT
>TRBJ1-1|TRBV20-1|few|12|NA
CSAREENTEAFF
TGCAGTGCTAGAGAAGAGAACACTGAAGCTTTCTTT
>TRBJ1-5|TRBV7-2|NA|16|NA
CASSPKGGVSNQPQHF
TGTGCCAGCAGCCCCAAGGGAGGGGTTAGCAATCAGCCCCAGCATTTT
>TRBJ2-7|TRBV10-3|once|17|NA
CAISESSLIGGSYEQYF
TGTGCCATCAGTGAGTCGTCGTTGATCGGAGGATCCTACGAGCAGTACTTC
>TRBJ2-5|TRBV29-1|NA|12|NA
CSAVSLPETQYF
TGCAGCGCCGTATCCCTACCCGAGACCCAGTACTTC
>TRBJ2-7|TRBV20-1|few|14|TRBD1
CSARVRGLPYEQYF
TGCAGTGCTAGAGTCAGGGGGCTGCCCTACGAGCAGTACTTC